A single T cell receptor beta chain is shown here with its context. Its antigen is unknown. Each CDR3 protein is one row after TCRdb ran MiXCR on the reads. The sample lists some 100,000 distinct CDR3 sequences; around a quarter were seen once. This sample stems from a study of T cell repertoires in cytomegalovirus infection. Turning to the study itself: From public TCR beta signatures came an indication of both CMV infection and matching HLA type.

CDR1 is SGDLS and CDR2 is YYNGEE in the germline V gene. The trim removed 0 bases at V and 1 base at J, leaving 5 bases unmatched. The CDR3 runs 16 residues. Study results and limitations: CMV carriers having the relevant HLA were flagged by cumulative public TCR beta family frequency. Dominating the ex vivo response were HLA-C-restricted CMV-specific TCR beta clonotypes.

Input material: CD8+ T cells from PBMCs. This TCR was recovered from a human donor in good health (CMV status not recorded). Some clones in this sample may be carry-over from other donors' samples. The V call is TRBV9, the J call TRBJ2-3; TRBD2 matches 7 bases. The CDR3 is CASSVDRLAGTDTQYF. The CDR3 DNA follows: TGTGCCAGCAGCGTAGACAGGCTAGCGGGCACAGATACGCAGTATTTT.